This T cell receptor (beta chain) emerged from a study of blood T cell repertoires in COVID-19 (dated by TCRdb to 2018 to 2020). Describing the broader study: Samples from collaborators originated in the United States, Italy and Spain and spanned both the acute and convalescent phases of COVID-19. The material from the prospective study consisted of cDNA or gDNA derived from T cells, B-cell-depleted T cells, or PBMCs. Subjects who had been exposed to COVID-19, were actively infected with it, or had recovered from it provided the deeply sampled blood TCRbeta repertoires that made up the dataset. A freely available public database, intended as a resource for researchers studying the immune response to SARS-CoV-2, is where the repertoires were released. The samples were drawn from two sources: the first 160 participants of the ongoing ImmuneRACE study, and 1,000 to 1,500 subjects contributed by 6 global collaborators. A de-identified subject ID, COVID-19 status, age in years and sex were almost always included in the sample metadata. Where HLA class I and class II types were available, the types were taken from metadata supplied by the sample provider, not from assay-based typing.

Taken from the germline V gene, the CDR1 and CDR2 loops are MGHDK and SYGVNS. From the cysteine up to the phenylalanine, the CDR3 has a length of 18 residues. Only the CDR3 DNA stays, 54 bases, in frame from base 1. V is pared back by 8 bases and J by 0 bases, with 25 bases lying between the germline termini. TCRbeta CDR3 regions were amplified from genomic DNA using the immunoSEQ Assay, a bias-controlled multiplex PCR. Per the authors' processing: The number of nucleated cells in each sample was estimated from the amplification of reference gene primers within the assay. To quantify the absolute abundance of each unique TCRbeta CDR3 rearrangement, sequence reads were collapsed and filtered. For each sample, productive Simpson clonality was calculated by taking the square root of Simpson's diversity index across productive rearrangements. The table was pulled from immuneACCESS by TCRdb, which kept in-frame rearrangements only. Such tables lose some clones; where checked, under half of the loss comes from unresolved V genes, and the rest has no known cause. Clone size and V and J calls were adopted from that table, with D and trimming inferred from the DNA. This sample gives some 230,000 clones in total; approximately 84% of them show up just once. The ten largest make up about 15% of the sample.

What the study reported, not specific to this receptor: The amount of clinical and demographic metadata varied by source and participant and was provided uncurated.

Participants in the prospective study were enrolled through a virtual design, were aged roughly 18 to 90 years, and lived in approximately 25 United States geographic areas. To assign participants to cohorts, the prospective study relied on clinical history that participants themselves reported in a screening survey and a study questionnaire. For ImmuneRACE Cohort 3, a participant was defined as recovered based on two consecutive negative NP/OP PCR tests, clearance by a healthcare professional, or resolution of symptoms. Mobile phlebotomists in the prospective study collected whole blood, serum and a nasopharyngeal or oropharyngeal swab from every participant. Participants in the prospective study had the option to provide additional blood draws and questionnaires over an approximately 2-month period. Prospective study blood samples were shipped either frozen or at room temperature before DNA extraction.

With respect to this clone: No cognate antigen has been identified for it. Base qualities are not provided; no much larger clone lies one nucleotide away.

The clonotype was recovered from a man in his forties who had recovered from COVID-19. The sample taken for sequencing was PBMCs or T cells enriched from blood (not recorded which). The chain was built from TRBV25-1 and TRBJ1-1, with the D gene call left open. The CDR3 corresponds to CASEGRPTGTGMNTEAFF. In nucleotides, the sequence is TGTGCCAGCGAAGGCCGTCCGACGGGAACTGGGATGAACACTGAAGCTTTCTTT.